These T cell receptor beta chains were read from a single sample in a study of cytomegalovirus exposure and HLA in healthy donors. The assay was immunoSEQ multiplex PCR, and TCRdb's table has in-frame clones only and misses some. The table lists over 150,000 clones, roughly four fifths of them singletons, with roughly a tenth in the top ten. The specimen was PBMCs. The receptors were gathered from a man over 45 in good health and CMV-seropositive. Both conserved end residues are trimmed from each CDR3. The D gene is left open where the match is weak.

v_call	j_call	d_call	cdr3_aa
TRBV19	TRBJ2-1	TRBD2	ASSMNPGGLNEQF
TRBV7-9	TRBJ1-2	-	ASSLAPENYGYT
TRBV9	TRBJ1-5	-	ASFEVWDQPQH
TRBV19	TRBJ2-5	TRBD1	ASSLPPGQGSETQY
TRBV11-2	TRBJ2-2	TRBD1	ASSFTGGPGELF
TRBV6-6	TRBJ2-7	-	ASGPPISYEQY
TRBV28	TRBJ2-1	TRBD2	ASRYGTSPRNEQF
TRBV4-3	TRBJ2-2	-	ASSQGGVNTGELF
TRBV5-1	TRBJ2-4	TRBD2	ASSPIGTSGARNIQY
TRBV5-1	TRBJ2-3	TRBD2	ASSFGGRAGADTQY
TRBV5-1	TRBJ2-7	-	ASRDRLYEQY
TRBV19	TRBJ2-2	-	ASKPGQRNTGELF
TRBV28	TRBJ1-2	TRBD1	ASTKGDRGFNRGYT
TRBV11-3	TRBJ2-2	TRBD2	ASSLAPSGWDTGELF
TRBV2	TRBJ1-1	-	ASTPPTYENTEAF
TRBV18	TRBJ2-1	TRBD2	ASSPSSPGGNEQF
TRBV4-2	TRBJ1-1	-	ASSPLRDNLQF
TRBV25-1	TRBJ2-7	-	ASRENRVISYEQY
TRBV29-1	TRBJ2-7	-	SVEEGRKGSYEQY
TRBV7-2	TRBJ2-3	TRBD2	ASSPGLDAATQY
TRBV27	TRBJ2-7	-	ASGTDSSYEQY
TRBV28	TRBJ2-1	TRBD2	ASSPHDGGYYNEQF
TRBV18	TRBJ2-7	-	ASSPGPSIYEQY
TRBV9	TRBJ2-1	-	ASRGATGGTLDDEQF
TRBV10-3	TRBJ2-1	TRBD2	AIRGSGGSSSYNEQF
TRBV19	TRBJ2-7	TRBD1	ASSDWTGGIREQY
TRBV14	TRBJ1-5	-	ASSHKKGGNSNQPQH
TRBV30	TRBJ1-1	-	AWKSRRTDPEAF
TRBV4-2	TRBJ2-1	TRBD2	ASSHAKGLAENNEQF
TRBV6-1	TRBJ1-6	TRBD1	ASSVRDRNSPLH
TRBV18	TRBJ1-1	TRBD1	ASSPTGSNTEAF
TRBV19	TRBJ2-3	-	ASSIMSQHTDTQY
TRBV5-1	TRBJ2-1	TRBD2	ASSLASGLATSIGF
TRBV7-9	TRBJ2-7	TRBD2	SSSIGTSGTYEQY
TRBV27	TRBJ2-1	-	ASSFGGGSYNEQF
TRBV9	TRBJ2-4	-	ASSQGSLAKNIQY
TRBV9	TRBJ1-1	-	ASSVTGGRTEAF
TRBV7-9	TRBJ2-6	TRBD1	ASSLNRGSGANGLT
TRBV6-1	TRBJ1-5	-	ASSAQGWGSNQPQH
TRBV10-1	TRBJ2-1	TRBD1	ASNLNRGISYNEQF
TRBV2	TRBJ2-7	TRBD1	ASSEQDREAYEQY
TRBV19	TRBJ2-1	-	ASSRGMSSYNEQF
TRBV5-6	TRBJ1-2	TRBD1	ASSPDRGGNYGYT
TRBV6-5	TRBJ2-7	-	ASSYQGGSYEQY
TRBV2	TRBJ1-1	TRBD1	ASRRDSSITEAF
TRBV11-3	TRBJ2-1	TRBD2	ASSLLAGVNEQF
TRBV19	TRBJ2-7	-	ASSLSGAVGYEQY